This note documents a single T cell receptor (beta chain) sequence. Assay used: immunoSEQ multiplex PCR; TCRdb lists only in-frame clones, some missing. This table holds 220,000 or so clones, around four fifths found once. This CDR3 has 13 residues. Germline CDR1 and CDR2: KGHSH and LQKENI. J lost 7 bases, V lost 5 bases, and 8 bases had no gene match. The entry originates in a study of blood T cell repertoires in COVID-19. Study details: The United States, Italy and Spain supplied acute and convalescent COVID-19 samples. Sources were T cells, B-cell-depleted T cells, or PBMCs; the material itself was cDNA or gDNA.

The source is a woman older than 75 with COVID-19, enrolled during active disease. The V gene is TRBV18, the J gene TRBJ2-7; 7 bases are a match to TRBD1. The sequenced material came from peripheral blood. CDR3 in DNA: TGTGCCAGCTCAATAGACAGGGATAGGGAGCAGTACTTC. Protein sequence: CASSIDRDREQYF. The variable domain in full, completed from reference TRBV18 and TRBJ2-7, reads NAGVMQNPRHLVRRRGQEARLRCSPMKGHSHVYWYRQLPEEGLKFMVYLQKENIIDESGMPKERFSAEFPKEGPSILRIQQVVRGDSAAYFCASSIDRDREQYFGPGTRLTVT.